The 3 T cell receptor beta chains presented below share a single source sample, sequenced in a study of blood T cell repertoires in COVID-19 (TCRdb year 2020). Receptor libraries were prepared by the immunoSEQ multiplex PCR assay. TCRdb retrieved this table from immuneACCESS and kept in-frame rearrangements only. Not all clones are present; in checked studies, unresolved V genes account for under half, and no reason is known for the remainder. Counted in this sample were about 100,000 clones; around four fifths of them appeared once. Together, the top ten hold about 9.9% of the sample. The sample comprised peripheral blood. These receptors all come from a man aged 35 to 55 with active or convalescent COVID-19.

Turning to this clone: A junction boundary mismatches the germline segment, possibly from a read error. The rearrangement uses TRBV2 and TRBJ2-6; 8 nucleotides align to TRBD1. CDR3 length equals 14 residues. CDR1 SNHLY and CDR2 FYNNEI come from the germline V gene. CDR3 amino acids: CASRDRAGANVLTF. DNA for the CDR3: TGTGCCAGCAGGGACAGGGCTGGAGCCAACGTCCTGACTTTC.

The chain links TRBV5-4 to TRBJ1-3, with 8 bases identical to TRBD1. J gave up 3 bases and V 5 bases, and 4 bases lay outside the gene matches. The length of the CDR3 is 14 residues. The V gene's germline CDR1 is SGHNT and CDR2 YYREEE (reference sequence). The CDR3 protein is CASRRGQDGNTIYF. DNA for the CDR3: TGTGCCAGCAGACGGGGACAGGATGGAAACACCATATATTTT. The whole variable domain, remainder taken from reference TRBV5-4 and TRBJ1-3, is ETGVTQSPTHLIKTRGQQVTLRCSSQSGHNTVSWYQQALGQGPQFIFQYYREEENGRGNFPPRFSGLQFPNYSSELNVNALELDDSALYLCASRRGQDGNTIYFGEGSWLTVV.

This chain uses TRBV3-1 (or the pseudogene TRBV3-2) with TRBJ1-2, with TRBD1 matching over 10 bases. The junction had 7 bases not matched to a gene; V was cut back by 3 bases and J by 6 bases. Germline CDR1 is LGHDT and CDR2 is YNNKEL (reference sequence). CDR3 size: 15 residues. DNA for the CDR3: TGTGCCAGCAGCCAGACTTTGACAGGGGGCGATGGCTACACCTTC. Amino acids: CASSQTLTGGDGYTF.